The 23 T cell receptor beta chains below come from one sample, sequenced in a study of regulatory T cells in long-lasting Graves disease (dated by TCRdb to the early 2020s). The time point label for this specimen denotes: persistent/refractory GD, antithyroid drugs over 5 years with positive TRAb. For both TCR sequencing and RNA sequencing, RNA was extracted from PBMCs using TRIzol. The library was built by means of multiplex PCR. Instrument on record: Illumina HiSeq 4000. CDR3 regions were amplified by Arm-PCR with iRepertoire HTBI primers to construct TCR beta libraries. Using fastp at Q25 and MiXCR, TCRdb reprocessed the public reads and kept productive beta chains. A single entry per CDR3 protein holds the most common genes and DNA from its merged rows. In all, the sample holds about 470,000 distinct CDR3 sequences, and roughly 21% of those were seen once. The ten largest clones take up roughly 7.1% of the sample.

The starting material was peripheral blood mononuclear cells (PBMCs), obtained when the disease was refractory, from a patient treated with antithyroid drugs. These receptor sequences come from a female donor with Graves disease.

For this clonotype: A much larger clone lies a single base off, so this may be a read error. The chain links TRBV24-1 to TRBJ2-5, with 10 nucleotides matching TRBD2. Judging by the DNA end, TRBJ2-7 fits better; the J call may be wrong. The CDR3 is made up of 14 amino acids. Germline lookup yields CDR1 KGHDR and CDR2 SFDVKD. This chain's CDR3 is CTTSSSGRGDEQYF. In DNA form, the CDR3 reads TGTACCACCAGTTCTAGCGGGAGAGGCGACGAGCAGTACTTC.

The rearrangement joins TRBV24-1 to TRBJ2-3; 9 bases are shared with TRBD2. Losses at the gene ends were 0 bases for V and 5 bases for J; bases not matched to a gene: 2. CDR1 KGHDR and CDR2 SFDVKD come from the germline V gene. CDR3 size: 15 residues. DNA for the CDR3: TGTGCCACCAGTGATTTGCGTAGCGGGAGAGATACGCAGTATTTT. Its protein is CATSDLRSGRDTQYF.

This clonotype has at least ten counts. The genes are TRBV10-3 and TRBJ1-1; 10 bases map to TRBD1. With V trimmed by 1 base and J by 4 bases, 6 bases remained unmatched. This CDR3 has 16 residues. The germline CDR1 and CDR2 sequences are ENHRY and SYGVKD. Here the CDR3 DNA reads TGTGCCATCAGTGAGTTCCCCCGGACAGGGGGCACTGAAGCTTTCTTT. This translates into CAISEFPRTGGTEAFF.

This clonotype was counted ten times or more. The chain joins TRBV28 to TRBJ2-7; 7 nucleotides line up with TRBD1. This CDR3 spans 13 amino acids. V shed 7 bases, J shed 6 bases, and the junction held 9 bases outside the gene matches. CDR1 and CDR2 from the germline V gene are MDHEN and SYDVKM. The CDR3 is CASKGTALSEQYF. The DNA for the CDR3 is TGTGCCAGCAAGGGGACAGCCCTCAGCGAGCAGTACTTC.

The table lists this clonotype with many counts. The chain recombines TRBV20-1 with TRBJ2-2; maybe TRBD1 (6 bases). V shed 4 bases and J shed 0 bases, with 12 bases lying between them. Germline V gives CDR1 DFQATT, CDR2 SNEGSKA (reference sequence). The CDR3 extends over 15 amino acids. CDR3 in amino acids: CSATQDSPNTGELFF. The CDR3, as DNA: TGCAGTGCTACCCAGGACAGCCCGAACACCGGGGAGCTGTTTTTT.

Many counts were recorded for this clonotype. The rearrangement joins TRBV28 to TRBJ2-2; 10 nucleotides line up with TRBD1. The trim removed 6 bases at V and 4 bases at J, leaving 2 bases unmatched. The germline CDR1 and CDR2 sequences are MDHEN and SYDVKM. The CDR3 runs 14 residues. For the CDR3, the DNA is TGTGCCAGCAGGACAGGGGGCTCCACCGGGGAGCTGTTTTTT. It is translated as CASRTGGSTGELFF.

V and J are TRBV27 and TRBJ2-7; 8 bases are shared with TRBD1. The CDR3 sequence is 14 residues long. With V trimmed by 5 bases and J by 3 bases, 6 bases remained unmatched. Germline V CDR1 and CDR2: MNHEY, SMNVEV (reference sequence). The CDR3 DNA reads as TGTGCCAGCAGTCCCACCACAGGGGGCTACGAGCAGTACTTC. Its protein is CASSPTTGGYEQYF.

The V gene is TRBV19, the J gene TRBJ2-5; maybe TRBD2 (6 bases). The CDR3 has 14 amino acids. Trimming left V 3 bases short and J 7 bases short, with 15 bases between. Germline V lookup: CDR1 LNHDA, CDR2 SQIVND (reference sequence). The CDR3 loop is CASSMGVSRGTQYF. In DNA form, the CDR3 reads TGTGCCAGTAGTATGGGGGTTTCGCGGGGGACCCAGTACTTC.

This clonotype was counted only a few times. The J gene is TRBJ2-5, the V gene TRBV6-9; 8 nucleotides match TRBD2. The CDR3 totals 15 residues. The ends lost 3 bases at V and 5 bases at J; junction bases unmatched: 8. Germline V gene data show CDR1 as MNHGY and CDR2 as SVAAGI. The CDR3 loop reads CASSYRAGGRETQYF. DNA of the CDR3: TGTGCCAGCAGTTACAGGGCGGGAGGCCGGGAGACCCAGTACTTC.

V and J are TRBV30 and TRBJ1-2; unclear D gene. This CDR3 has 16 residues. Germline V gene sequence: CDR1 GTSNPN, CDR2 SVGIG (reference sequence). V was cut by 1 base and J by 4 bases, with 19 bases left in between. CDR3 region: CAWSDPAGRRFYGYTF. In DNA form, the CDR3 reads TGTGCCTGGAGTGACCCAGCGGGCAGGAGGTTCTATGGCTACACCTTC.

The gene calls are TRBV20-1 and TRBJ1-5; D possibly corresponds to TRBD1 (5 bases). Germline V gene sequence: CDR1 DFQATT, CDR2 SNEGSKA (reference sequence). The CDR3 is 14 amino acids. Deletions cut 5 bases from V and 7 bases from J, with 18 bases between. CDR3 loop: CSALSYGGGQPQHF. The CDR3 DNA reads TGCAGTGCTCTCTCGTACGGGGGAGGGCAGCCCCAGCATTTT.

This clonotype was detected many times. The rearrangement uses TRBV28 and TRBJ1-4; 9 nucleotides align to TRBD1. V lost 6 bases to trimming and J lost 2 bases; unmatched junction nucleotides: 4. This CDR3 has 15 amino acids. Germline V gene sequence: CDR1 MDHEN, CDR2 SYDVKM. The DNA for the CDR3 is TGTGCCAGCAGGACAGGGGGGGTGACTAATGAAAAACTGTTTTTT. It translates to CASRTGGVTNEKLFF.

The CDR3 DNA sequence: TGTGCCAGCAGCACCCGGACACAAGGGAGGCGTAACACTGAAGCTTTCTTT. Its translation is CASSTRTQGRRNTEAFF. The chain uses TRBV7-8 and TRBJ1-1; the D gene is possibly TRBD1 (5 bases). Germline V CDR1 and CDR2: SGHVS, FQNEAQ. CDR3 size: 17 residues. V lost 5 bases, J lost 2 bases, and 21 bases lay in between.

The genes are TRBV19 and TRBJ1-2; D gene unclear. The CDR3 extends over 13 amino acids. In germline, CDR1 is LNHDA, CDR2 SQIVND (reference sequence). Trimming left V 3 bases short and J 6 bases short, with 11 bases between. DNA of the CDR3: TGTGCCAGTAGTATTGGCCGGACGGATGGCTACACCTTC. Encoded protein: CASSIGRTDGYTF.

This clonotype was found a few times. V is TRBV29-1 and J is TRBJ1-2; the match to TRBD1 covers 9 bases. Germline CDR1 reads SQVTM; CDR2 reads ANQGSEA. The CDR3 has 16 residues. V was pared by 1 base and J by 8 bases, with 14 bases of the junction left unmatched. CDR3 nucleotides: TGCAGCGTTGAAGGTTTCTCCGGGACAGGGCGGTTGGGCTACACCTTC. Its protein product is CSVEGFSGTGRLGYTF.

This clonotype was recorded at least ten times. An end of the junction does not agree with germline; a read error may underlie this. The V gene is TRBV5-1, the J gene TRBJ2-7; 7 bases match TRBD2. The CDR3 covers 13 residues. CDR1 SGHRS and CDR2 YFSETQ come from the germline V gene. The CDR3 protein is CASSFGLAYEQYF. The CDR3 region has the DNA TGTGCCAGCAGTTTCGGACTAGCCTACGAGCAGTACTTC.

This clonotype has more than one count but fewer than ten. This chain joins TRBV30 and TRBJ2-5; D possibly corresponds to TRBD1 (6 bases). The V end lost 6 bases, the J end lost 4 bases, and 18 bases lay between the germline ends. This CDR3 spans 14 amino acids. Per the germline V gene, CDR1 is GTSNPN and CDR2 is SVGIG (reference sequence). The chain's CDR3 is CACNDRFAIETQYF. The CDR3 DNA is TGTGCCTGTAATGACAGGTTCGCTATAGAGACCCAGTACTTC.

This chain uses TRBV25-1 with TRBJ2-7; D remains unclear. The CDR3 is 12 amino acids. Germline V gives CDR1 MGHDK, CDR2 SYGVNS. V dropped 4 bases and J dropped 3 bases, with 7 bases sitting between them. The CDR3 protein is CASSAYIYEQYF. The DNA for the CDR3 is TGTGCCAGCAGTGCGTACATCTACGAGCAGTACTTC.

Only a few counts were recorded for this clonotype. V and J are TRBV28 and TRBJ1-5; D uncertain. Germline-derived CDR1 and CDR2 are MDHEN and SYDVKM. The CDR3 contains 14 residues. V was clipped by 4 bases and J by 2 bases, with 9 bases between them. The CDR3 nucleotides are TGTGCCAGCAGTTCCCTATGGGGCAATCAGCCCCAGCATTTT. Translating gives CASSSLWGNQPQHF. Supplemented by reference TRBV28 and TRBJ1-5, the full variable domain reads DVKVTQSSRYLVKRTGEKVFLECVQDMDHENMFWYRQDPGLGLRLIYFSYDVKMKEKGDIPEGYSVSREKKERFSLILESASTNQTSMYLCASSSLWGNQPQHFGDGTRLSIL.

This clonotype was observed a few times. This rearrangement joins TRBV4-1 to TRBJ2-7; tentatively, D is TRBD1 (8 bases). The V gene's germline CDR1 is MGHRA and CDR2 YSYEKL. The CDR3 extends over 13 amino acids. Deletions cut 4 bases from V and 7 bases from J, with 14 bases between. This chain's CDR3 is CASSRTGRGEQYF. The CDR3 region has the DNA TGCGCCAGCAGCCGGACAGGGCGGGGGGAGCAGTACTTC.

In its sample, this clonotype was seen many times. The CDR3 loop reads CASMGEKLFF. The CDR3 DNA reads as TGTGCCAGCATGGGTGAAAAACTGTTTTTT. The chain employs TRBV2 and TRBJ1-4; D not certain. V gave up 7 bases and J gave up 7 bases, with 4 bases separating them. The CDR3 is made up of 10 amino acids. Germline assignment: CDR1 SNHLY and CDR2 FYNNEI.

This clonotype was picked up many times. The chain recombines TRBV20-1 with TRBJ1-4; a possible D gene is TRBD1 (5 bases). In germline, CDR1 is DFQATT, CDR2 SNEGSKA (reference sequence). The CDR3 length is 12 residues. V was pared by 6 bases and J by 7 bases, with 12 bases between. The CDR3 region has the DNA TGCAGTGCCAGGGAGGGTACTGAAAAACTGTTTTTT. It codes for CSAREGTEKLFF.

This clonotype has ten or more counts. V and J are TRBV11-2 and TRBJ2-2, with D perhaps matching TRBD1 or TRBD2 (5 bases each). The germline V gene has CDR1 SGHAT and CDR2 FQNNGV. The CDR3 has 13 amino acids. V lost 5 bases and J 5 bases, leaving 9 bases between the germline ends. The CDR3 spells CASSRGATGELFF. In DNA form, the CDR3 reads TGTGCCAGCAGCCGGGGCGCGACCGGGGAGCTGTTTTTT.